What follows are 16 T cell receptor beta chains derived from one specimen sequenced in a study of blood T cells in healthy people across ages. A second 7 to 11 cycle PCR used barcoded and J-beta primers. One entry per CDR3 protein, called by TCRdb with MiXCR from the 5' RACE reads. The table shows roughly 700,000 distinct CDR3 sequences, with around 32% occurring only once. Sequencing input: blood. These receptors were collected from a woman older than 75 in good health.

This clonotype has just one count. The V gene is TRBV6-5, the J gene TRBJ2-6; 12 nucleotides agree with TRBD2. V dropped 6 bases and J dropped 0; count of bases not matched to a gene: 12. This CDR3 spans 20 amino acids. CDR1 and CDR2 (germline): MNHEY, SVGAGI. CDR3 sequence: CASSYLRTSGAYSGANVLTF. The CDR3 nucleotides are TGTGCCAGCAGCTACCTTCGGACTAGCGGGGCCTACTCTGGGGCCAACGTCCTGACTTTC.

The CDR3 protein is CASSLEGLPQRTGELFF. In nucleotides, the CDR3 is TGTGCCAGCAGTTTAGAGGGGTTACCTCAAAGGACCGGGGAGCTGTTTTTT. The J gene is TRBJ2-2, the V gene TRBV6-5; D may match TRBD1 or TRBD2 (5 bases each). This CDR3 has 17 amino acids. Per germline, CDR1 MNHEY and CDR2 SVGAGI. V was clipped by 4 bases and J by 5 bases, with 20 bases between them.

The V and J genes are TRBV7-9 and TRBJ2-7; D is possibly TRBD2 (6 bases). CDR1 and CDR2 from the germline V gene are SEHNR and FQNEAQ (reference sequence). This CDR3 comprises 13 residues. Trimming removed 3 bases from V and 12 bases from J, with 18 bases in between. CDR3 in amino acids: CASSFGRGETRYF. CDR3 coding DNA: TGTGCCAGCAGCTTCGGGCGGGGAGAGACCCGGTACTTC.

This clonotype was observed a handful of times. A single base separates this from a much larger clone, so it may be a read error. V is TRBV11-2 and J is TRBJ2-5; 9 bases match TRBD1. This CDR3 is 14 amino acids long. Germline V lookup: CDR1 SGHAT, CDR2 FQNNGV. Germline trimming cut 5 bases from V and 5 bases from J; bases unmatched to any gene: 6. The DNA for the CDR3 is TGTGCCAGCAGCGCAACAGGGGGCGGGGAGACCCAGTACTTC. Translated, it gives CASSATGGGETQYF.

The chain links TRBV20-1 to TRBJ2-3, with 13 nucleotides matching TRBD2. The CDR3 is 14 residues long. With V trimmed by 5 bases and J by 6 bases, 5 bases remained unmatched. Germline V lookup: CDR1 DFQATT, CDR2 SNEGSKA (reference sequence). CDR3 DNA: TGCAGTGCTCTAGGACTAGCGGGAGCGGATACGCAGTATTTT. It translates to CSALGLAGADTQYF.

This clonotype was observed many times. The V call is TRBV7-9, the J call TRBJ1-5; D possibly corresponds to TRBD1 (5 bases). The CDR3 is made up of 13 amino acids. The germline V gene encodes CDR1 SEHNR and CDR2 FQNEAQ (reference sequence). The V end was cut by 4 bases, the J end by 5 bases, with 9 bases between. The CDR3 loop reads CASSSQGYQPQHF. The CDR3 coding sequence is TGTGCCAGCAGCTCCCAGGGTTATCAGCCCCAGCATTTT.

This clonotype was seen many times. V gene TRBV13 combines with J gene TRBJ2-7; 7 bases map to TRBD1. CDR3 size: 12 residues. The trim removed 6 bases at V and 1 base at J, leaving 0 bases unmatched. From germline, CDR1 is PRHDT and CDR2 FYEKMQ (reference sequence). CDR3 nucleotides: TGTGCCAGCAGGGGACAGTCCTACGAGCAGTACTTC. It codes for CASRGQSYEQYF.

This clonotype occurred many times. This CDR3 is CASTQPSGGRTHADTQYF. The CDR3 DNA follows: TGTGCCAGCACCCAACCCTCGGGGGGCCGGACTCACGCTGATACGCAGTATTTT. V is TRBV28 and J is TRBJ2-3; TRBD2 might be the D (7 bases). The CDR3 is 18 residues long. In germline, CDR1 is MDHEN, CDR2 SYDVKM. V gave up 7 bases and J gave up 6 bases, with 29 bases separating them.

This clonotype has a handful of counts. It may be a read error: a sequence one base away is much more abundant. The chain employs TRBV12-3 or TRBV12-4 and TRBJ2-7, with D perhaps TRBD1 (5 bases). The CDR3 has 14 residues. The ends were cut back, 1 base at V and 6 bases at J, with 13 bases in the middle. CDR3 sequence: CASSLGTLTVEQYF. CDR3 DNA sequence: TGTGCCAGCAGTTTAGGGACACTCACGGTCGAGCAGTACTTC.

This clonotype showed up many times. The CDR3 coding sequence is TGTGCCAGCAGTGAGGAGCTGGCAGTCAAAAACATTCAGTACTTC. Amino acid sequence: CASSEELAVKNIQYF. The chain carries TRBV2 and TRBJ2-4; no firm D call. Between the trimmed V and J ends, which lost 3 bases and 3 bases, there was a span of 12 bases. CDR3 length equals 15 residues. Germline-derived CDR1 and CDR2 are SNHLY and FYNNEI.

The CDR3 here is CASSPPRGLTEAFF. In DNA, the CDR3 is TGTGCCAGCAGCCCCCCCCGAGGGCTTACTGAAGCTTTCTTT. The chain is built from TRBV7-2 and TRBJ1-1, with unresolved D. From germline, CDR1 is SGHTA and CDR2 FQGNSA. V lost 5 bases, J lost 5 bases, and 15 bases lay in between. This CDR3 has 14 amino acids.

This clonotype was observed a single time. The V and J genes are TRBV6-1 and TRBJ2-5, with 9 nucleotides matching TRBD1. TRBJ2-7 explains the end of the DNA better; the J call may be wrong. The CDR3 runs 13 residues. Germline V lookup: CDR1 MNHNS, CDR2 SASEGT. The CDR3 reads CASTGTGLYEQYF. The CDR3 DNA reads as TGTGCCAGCACCGGGACAGGGCTTTACGAGCAGTACTTC.

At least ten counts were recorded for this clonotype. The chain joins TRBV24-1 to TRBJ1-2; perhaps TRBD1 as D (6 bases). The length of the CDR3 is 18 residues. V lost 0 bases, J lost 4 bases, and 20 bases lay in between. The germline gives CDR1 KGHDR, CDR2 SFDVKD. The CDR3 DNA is TGTGCCACCAGTGATTTGCTGGGTATCAGGGGCACTAGCTATGGCTACACCTTC. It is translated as CATSDLLGIRGTSYGYTF.

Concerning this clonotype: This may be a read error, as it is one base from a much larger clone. The CDR3 spells CASAPLAGRGEQYF. Written as DNA, the CDR3 is TGTGCCAGCGCCCCCCTGGCAGGGCGCGGTGAGCAGTACTTC. The chain links TRBV5-6 to TRBJ2-7, with D possibly matching TRBD1 (5 bases). Germline V gene data show CDR1 as SGHDT and CDR2 as YYEEEE. This CDR3 has 14 amino acids. V was cut by 7 bases and J by 7 bases, with 21 bases left in between.

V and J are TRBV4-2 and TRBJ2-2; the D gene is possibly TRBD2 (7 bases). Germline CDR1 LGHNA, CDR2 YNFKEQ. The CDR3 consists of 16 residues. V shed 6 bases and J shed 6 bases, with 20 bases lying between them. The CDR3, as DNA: TGTGCCAGCAGTACTGAGGGGGGGCGGTGGGCCGGGGAGCTGTTTTTT. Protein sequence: CASSTEGGRWAGELFF.

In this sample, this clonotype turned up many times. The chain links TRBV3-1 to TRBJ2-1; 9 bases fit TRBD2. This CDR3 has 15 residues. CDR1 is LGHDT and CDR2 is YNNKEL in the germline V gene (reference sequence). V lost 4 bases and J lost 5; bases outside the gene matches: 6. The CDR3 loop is CASSPSGGLHNEQFF. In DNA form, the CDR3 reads TGTGCCAGCAGCCCGAGCGGGGGGCTCCACAATGAGCAGTTCTTC.